These 28 T cell receptor beta chains originate from one sample sequenced in a study of T cell repertoires in cytomegalovirus infection. Each CDR3 protein gets one entry after TCRdb re-called the reads with MiXCR. The sample includes 700,000 to 950,000 distinct CDR3 sequences, about 31% seen only once; the top ten take around an eighth. No antigen is known for these receptors. This specimen was cultured CD8+ T cells from PBMCs, taken from culture after CMV antigen stimulation. The origin of the receptors is a human donor in good health (CMV status not recorded). Some clones in this sample may be carry-over from other donors' samples.

In DNA, the CDR3 is TGTGCCAGCAGTTGGACTAAGAGATACAATGAGCAGTTCTTC. Translation gives CASSWTKRYNEQFF. The V call is TRBV6-5, the J call TRBJ2-1; D perhaps matches TRBD2 (6 bases). The V gene lost 4 bases and the J gene lost 4 bases, with 11 bases spanning the gap. In germline, CDR1 is MNHEY, CDR2 SVGAGI. The CDR3 covers 14 residues.

This clonotype has more than one count but fewer than ten. The chain recombines TRBV7-6 with TRBJ2-3; 7 bases agree with TRBD1. This CDR3 is built from 16 residues. After removal of 6 bases from V and 5 bases from J, the junction contained 14 bases not matched to a gene. Germline V gene data show CDR1 as SGHVS and CDR2 as FNYEAQ. The CDR3 coding sequence is TGTGCCAGCAGACTATACGACAGGGTCGTTGAAGATACGCAGTATTTT. It yields the protein CASRLYDRVVEDTQYF.

This clonotype was seen a single time. The V gene is TRBV27, the J gene TRBJ1-2; maybe TRBD1 (5 bases). V lost 8 bases and J 8 bases, leaving 15 bases between the germline ends. Germline V gene lookup returns CDR1 MNHEY and CDR2 SMNVEV (reference sequence). The CDR3 sequence is 12 residues long. Here the CDR3 DNA reads TGTGCCAGCCGTGCGGGGGGTTGGGGCTACACCTTC. Translating it yields CASRAGGWGYTF.

V gene TRBV12-3 or TRBV12-4 combines with J gene TRBJ1-4; 7 nucleotides agree with TRBD1. The CDR3 has 15 amino acids. V lost 5 bases and J lost 11; bases outside the gene matches: 14. DNA of the CDR3: TGTGCCAGCAGTCCATCGACAGGGCCGAGAGATAAACTGTTTTTT. Its protein is CASSPSTGPRDKLFF.

The chain links TRBV10-3 to TRBJ1-2; D gene ambiguous. Germline V gene lookup returns CDR1 ENHRY and CDR2 SYGVKD. Trimming stripped 3 bases from V and 7 bases from J, with 9 bases between. The CDR3 is 12 amino acids. CDR3: CAISDSIAGYTF. DNA for the CDR3: TGTGCCATCAGTGACTCAATAGCTGGCTACACCTTC.

This clonotype was seen only a few times. The chain combines TRBV27 with TRBJ2-1, with TRBD2 matching 7 bases. The germline V gene has CDR1 MNHEY and CDR2 SMNVEV (reference sequence). The trim removed 4 bases at V and 0 bases at J, leaving 6 bases unmatched. This CDR3 contains 16 residues. The chain's CDR3 is CASSYRGLNSYNEQFF. The CDR3 coding sequence is TGTGCCAGCAGTTATAGGGGACTAAACTCCTACAATGAGCAGTTCTTC.

This chain's CDR3 is CASSTRDTRSGNTIYF. In DNA, the CDR3 is TGTGCCAGCAGCACCCGGGACACACGCTCTGGAAACACCATATATTTT. This chain uses TRBV4-2 with TRBJ1-3, with D maybe TRBD1 (6 bases). The CDR3 sequence is 16 residues long. Germline V gene sequence: CDR1 LGHNA, CDR2 YNFKEQ. Trimming left V 5 bases short and J 0 bases short, with 14 bases between.

V usage is TRBV2 and J usage is TRBJ2-6; D is perhaps TRBD1 or TRBD2 (5 bases each). The CDR3 sequence is 16 residues long. V lost 7 bases and J 2 bases, leaving 15 bases between the germline ends. The germline CDR1 and CDR2 sequences are SNHLY and FYNNEI. The DNA of the CDR3 is TGTGCCAGCATCAGGATTTCGGGACCTGGGGCCAACGTCCTGACTTTC. It specifies CASIRISGPGANVLTF. Using reference TRBV2 and TRBJ2-6 for the parts outside the CDR3, the full variable domain is EPEVTQTPSHQVTQMGQEVILRCVPISNHLYFYWYRQILGQKVEFLVSFYNNEISEKSEIFDDQFSVERPDGSNFTLKIRSTKLEDSAMYFCASIRISGPGANVLTFGAGSRLTVL.

The sample holds a few counts of this clonotype. The chain is built from TRBV7-6 and TRBJ1-2, with 7 bases that match TRBD1. Per germline, CDR1 SGHVS and CDR2 FNYEAQ. V trimming: 5 bases; J trimming: 0 bases; junction bases outside the gene matches: 6. This CDR3 has 15 residues. The CDR3 bases are TGTGCCAGCAGCCGCCGGGACAGAGCTAACTATGGCTACACCTTC. Its translation: CASSRRDRANYGYTF. Supplemented by reference TRBV7-6 and TRBJ1-2, the full variable domain reads GAGVSQSPRYKVTKRGQDVALRCDPISGHVSLYWYRQALGQGPEFLTYFNYEAQQDKSGLPNDRFSAERPEGSISTLTIQRTEQRDSAMYRCASSRRDRANYGYTFGSGTRLTVV.

This clonotype was seen a few times. V and J are TRBV5-1 and TRBJ2-3, with D possibly being TRBD2 (6 bases). V was shortened by 0 bases and J by 6 bases, with 14 bases between the two germline ends. CDR3 length: 15 amino acids. CDR1 and CDR2 (germline): SGHRS, YFSETQ. CDR3 DNA: TGCGCCAGCAGCTTGGAGGGACTGAGTCGGGATACGCAGTATTTT. As protein: CASSLEGLSRDTQYF.

The chain joins TRBV12-3 or TRBV12-4 to TRBJ2-6; tentatively, D is TRBD1 (6 bases). There are 18 residues in the CDR3. Deletions cut 5 bases from V and 2 bases from J, with 19 bases between. DNA for the CDR3: TGTGCCAGCAGTATACCACAGGGTTCTCTCCCTGGGGCCAACGTCCTGACTTTC. Encoded protein: CASSIPQGSLPGANVLTF.

V is TRBV7-9 and J is TRBJ2-7; D might be TRBD1 (6 bases). The CDR3 is 13 residues long. Between the trimmed V and J ends, which lost 5 bases and 7 bases, there was a span of 15 bases. Germline CDR1 is SEHNR and CDR2 is FQNEAQ (reference sequence). This chain's CDR3 is CASSRVGAGEQYV. CDR3 bases: TGTGCCAGCAGCCGAGTGGGGGCCGGAGAGCAGTACGTC.

The rearrangement joins TRBV6-8 to TRBJ2-7, with 8 bases matching TRBD2. Germline trimming cut 8 bases from V and 7 bases from J; bases unmatched to any gene: 13. The CDR3 contains 14 residues. Germline V gives CDR1 MNHGY, CDR2 SAAAGT. The CDR3 sequence: CASPGERGRREQYV. The DNA of the CDR3 is TGTGCCAGCCCAGGGGAGCGGGGGCGTCGGGAGCAGTACGTC.

This clonotype turned up a few times. The chain uses TRBV10-3 and TRBJ2-7; D is unresolved. V was shortened by 0 bases and J by 4 bases, with 13 bases between the two germline ends. This CDR3 has 15 amino acids. Germline V CDR1 and CDR2: ENHRY, SYGVKD. In DNA, the CDR3 is TGTGCCATCAGTGAGTCTCGAGAGATCCATTACGAGCAGTACGTC. It encodes CAISESREIHYEQYV.

This chain connects TRBV6-5 to TRBJ2-7; unclear D gene. Trimming stripped 2 bases from V and 5 bases from J, with 13 bases between. This CDR3 comprises 14 residues. Germline V CDR1 and CDR2: MNHEY, SVGAGI. Here the CDR3 reads CASSYSPKGHEQYV. CDR3 coding DNA: TGTGCCAGCAGTTACAGCCCCAAAGGGCACGAGCAGTACGTC.

This clonotype occurred once. One end of the junction varies from germline; a read error may be responsible. The gene calls are TRBV28 and TRBJ1-3; D uncertain. The V gene's germline CDR1 is MDHEN and CDR2 SYDVKM. The length of the CDR3 is 17 residues. CDR3 sequence: CASSFGRFLLSENTIYF. The CDR3 region has the DNA TGTGCCAGCAGTTTTGGCAGGTTCCTACTCTCTGAAAACACCATATATTTC.

In this sample, this clonotype turned up a few times. The J gene is TRBJ1-2, the V gene TRBV6-1; D might be TRBD1 (5 bases). Germline CDR1 reads MNHNS; CDR2 reads SASEGT. This CDR3 contains 13 residues. Trimming stripped 5 bases from V and 4 bases from J, with 11 bases between. The CDR3 loop reads CASSIDSIYGYTF. The CDR3 DNA reads TGTGCCAGCAGTATCGACAGCATCTATGGCTACACCTTC.

Many counts were recorded for this clonotype. V gene TRBV10-2 combines with J gene TRBJ2-3; D remains unclear. The V end lost 5 bases, the J end lost 1 base, and 10 bases lay between the germline ends. CDR1 and CDR2 (germline): WSHSY, SAAADI. There are 14 residues in the CDR3. The CDR3 bases are TGCGCCAGCAGTCAGATACTTGGCACAGATACGCAGTATTTT. Residues: CASSQILGTDTQYF.

This clonotype has more than one count but fewer than ten. The chain couples TRBV7-6 to TRBJ2-3; no clear D. V was shortened by 2 bases and J by 0 bases, with 12 bases between the two germline ends. This CDR3 contains 16 residues. Per the germline V gene, CDR1 is SGHVS and CDR2 is FNYEAQ. CDR3 sequence (DNA): TGTGCCAGCAGCTTAAGTAGGACCACCAGCACAGATACGCAGTATTTT. Encoded protein: CASSLSRTTSTDTQYF.

This clonotype showed up just a few times. The chain uses TRBV6-6 and TRBJ1-5; D remains unclear. The ends were cut back, 6 bases at V and 5 bases at J, with 14 bases in the middle. The CDR3 is 14 residues long. Germline CDR1 is MNHNY and CDR2 is SVGAGI (reference sequence). The CDR3, as DNA: TGTGCCAGCAGCCCGACCTTACGCGATCAGCCCCAGCATTTT. This gives the protein CASSPTLRDQPQHF.

This clonotype was observed a few times. The gene calls are TRBV19 and TRBJ1-5; possibly TRBD1 for D (5 bases). The CDR3 contains 15 residues. The germline V and J ends were trimmed by 4 bases and 4 bases, with 14 bases remaining between them. Germline V gene sequence: CDR1 LNHDA, CDR2 SQIVND (reference sequence). Here the CDR3 reads CASSKRVRANQPQHF. The CDR3 region has the DNA TGTGCCAGTAGTAAAAGGGTCAGGGCGAATCAGCCCCAGCATTTT.

The gene calls are TRBV6-2 or TRBV6-3 and TRBJ1-2, with TRBD1 matching over 8 bases. Germline-derived CDR1 and CDR2 are MNHEY and SVGEGT. With 5 bases clipped from V and 7 bases from J, the junction kept 12 bases outside the gene matches. The CDR3 covers 15 residues. The CDR3: CASSEVDRGRRGYTF. The CDR3 coding sequence is TGTGCCAGCAGTGAAGTTGACAGGGGAAGACGTGGCTACACCTTC.

This chain joins TRBV11-2 and TRBJ2-1; 8 bases line up with TRBD2. The CDR3 sequence is 16 residues long. Germline assignment: CDR1 SGHAT and CDR2 FQNNGV. Trimming cost V 2 bases and J 6 bases; bases outside gene matches: 9. The CDR3, as DNA: TGTGCCAGCAGCTTAACTGCGGGGGGCCTTATCAATGAGCAGTTCTTC. Protein: CASSLTAGGLINEQFF.

The sample holds a few counts of this clonotype. The chain carries TRBV7-9 and TRBJ2-7, with a possible D match to TRBD1 (6 bases). Between the trimmed V and J ends, which lost 5 bases and 5 bases, there was a span of 16 bases. Germline CDR1 SEHNR, CDR2 FQNEAQ (reference sequence). The CDR3 spans 14 residues. CDR3 in DNA: TGTGCCAGCAGCACCAACCAGGGGATGGACGAGCAGTACTTC. Its protein is CASSTNQGMDEQYF. Variable domain in full (rest from reference TRBV7-9 and TRBJ2-7): DTGVSQNPRHKITKRGQNVTFRCDPISEHNRLYWYRQTLGQGPEFLTYFQNEAQLEKSRLLSDRFSAERPKGSFSTLEIQRTEQGDSAMYLCASSTNQGMDEQYFGPGTRLTVT.

This clonotype was observed a handful of times. This chain uses TRBV27 with TRBJ2-2, with TRBD2 as a possible D gene (7 bases). The CDR3 length is 15 residues. Trimming removed 4 bases at V and 6 bases at J, with 15 bases between. Germline CDR1 is MNHEY and CDR2 is SMNVEV (reference sequence). The CDR3 is CASSSSAGAPGELFF. The CDR3 region has the DNA TGTGCCAGCAGTTCCTCGGCGGGGGCTCCCGGGGAGCTGTTTTTT.

This clonotype was counted once. This may be a read error: a much more frequent sequence differs by one nucleotide. V and J are TRBV12-3 or TRBV12-4 and TRBJ1-2; TRBD1 is a possible D gene (5 bases). The CDR3 covers 14 residues. The CDR3 reads CARSLSGATSGYTF. The CDR3 nucleotides read TGTGCCAGAAGTTTGTCCGGGGCGACCTCTGGCTACACCTTC.

V is TRBV6-2 or TRBV6-3 and J is TRBJ2-2, with 8 bases matching TRBD1. The CDR3 has 16 amino acids. The J segment lost 5 bases and the V segment lost 5 bases, leaving 10 bases of the junction unmatched. From germline, CDR1 is MNHEY and CDR2 SVGEGT. DNA for the CDR3: TGTGCCAGCAGTACGGACGAGCAGGGGGCGACCGGGGAGCTGTTTTTT. Translation: CASSTDEQGATGELFF.

This clonotype was found a few times. The genes are TRBV4-1 and TRBJ2-1, with D uncertain. Germline assignment: CDR1 MGHRA and CDR2 YSYEKL. The CDR3 contains 18 residues. The germline V and J ends were trimmed by 2 bases and 3 bases, with 20 bases remaining between them. The CDR3 region is CASSQSEDAPLLYNEQFF. CDR3 bases: TGCGCCAGCAGCCAATCAGAGGACGCACCCCTCCTCTACAATGAGCAGTTCTTC.